The 28 T cell receptor beta chains in this list originate from one sample, sequenced in a study of blood T cell repertoires in COVID-19. The protocol was immunoSEQ multiplex PCR, while the TCRdb copy is restricted to in-frame clones and leaves out a portion. Among more than 300,000 clones listed, about nine tenths were seen once. Sample: peripheral blood. All receptors derive from a woman younger than 45 with COVID-19, enrolled during active disease.

This clone was picked up one time. This sequence joins TRBV14 and TRBJ1-6; TRBD1 matches 9 bases. Germline trimming cut 9 bases from V and 10 bases from J; bases unmatched to any gene: 10. CDR1 and CDR2 from the germline V gene are SGHDN and FVKESK. The CDR3 contains 14 residues. This CDR3 is CASTGQGRTSPLHF. CDR3 bases: TGTGCCAGTACGGGACAGGGCCGGACATCACCCCTCCACTTT.

V and J are TRBV19 and TRBJ1-1, with 7 bases matching TRBD1. J gave up 7 bases and V 7 bases, and 3 bases lay outside the gene matches. Germline V gene lookup returns CDR1 LNHDA and CDR2 SQIVND (reference sequence). The CDR3 loop spans 11 amino acids. CDR3: CASKGDSEAFF. Written as DNA, the CDR3 is TGTGCCAGTAAGGGGGACAGTGAAGCTTTCTTT.

The chain combines TRBV4-2 with TRBJ1-1, with D perhaps matching TRBD1 (5 bases). Germline lookup yields CDR1 LGHNA and CDR2 YNFKEQ. This CDR3 contains 16 residues. Deletions cut 0 bases from V and 3 bases from J, with 14 bases between. CDR3 residues: CASSQDRQLLDTEAFF. The CDR3 nucleotides read TGTGCCAGCAGCCAAGATAGACAGCTCCTCGACACTGAAGCTTTCTTT.

The chain recombines TRBV30 with TRBJ1-1; 8 nucleotides agree with TRBD1. The junction had 8 bases not matched to a gene; V was cut back by 3 bases and J by 2 bases. Germline values: CDR1 GTSNPN, CDR2 SVGIG (reference sequence). The CDR3 runs 15 residues. DNA for the CDR3: TGTGCCTGGAGCTTAGGGGACAGGAGAAACACTGAAGCTTTCTTT. Protein sequence: CAWSLGDRRNTEAFF.

The chain is built from TRBV6-2 or TRBV6-3 and TRBJ1-5; D might be TRBD1 (5 bases). The ends were cut back, 2 bases at V and 4 bases at J, with 9 bases in the middle. Germline CDR1 MNHEY, CDR2 SVGEGT. There are 14 residues in the CDR3. The CDR3 loop is CASSYGAANQPQHF. As DNA, the CDR3 is TGTGCCAGCAGTTACGGGGCAGCTAATCAGCCCCAGCATTTT.

The chain employs TRBV6-1 and TRBJ1-3, with no clear D. V was pared by 2 bases and J by 4 bases, with 12 bases between. The CDR3 contains 15 residues. CDR1 and CDR2 (germline): MNHNS, SASEGT. The CDR3, as DNA: TGTGCCAGCAGTGAATACGAGGGTTCAGGAAACACCATATATTTT. This gives the protein CASSEYEGSGNTIYF.

The rearrangement links TRBV25-1 to TRBJ2-3, with D perhaps matching TRBD1 (5 bases). This CDR3 spans 15 amino acids. The V gene's germline CDR1 is MGHDK and CDR2 SYGVNS. V lost 2 bases, J lost 5 bases, and 14 bases lay in between. The CDR3 nucleotides read TGTGCCAGCAGTGAACCATCAGGGTTCGGAGATACGCAGTATTTT. This codes for CASSEPSGFGDTQYF.

J is TRBJ2-1 and V is TRBV4-1, with no clear D. From germline, CDR1 is MGHRA and CDR2 YSYEKL. The CDR3 is made up of 14 amino acids. V was pared by 3 bases and J by 2 bases, with 8 bases between. The CDR3 protein is CASSQLRAYNEQFF. In DNA form, the CDR3 reads TGCGCCAGCAGCCAGCTCCGGGCCTACAATGAGCAGTTCTTC.

This clone was counted once. The gene calls are TRBV7-9 and TRBJ2-3, with TRBD1 matching over 8 bases. V trimming: 4 bases; J trimming: 4 bases; junction bases outside the gene matches: 4. The germline gives CDR1 SEHNR, CDR2 FQNEAQ (reference sequence). CDR3 length: 14 residues. This CDR3 reads CASSSRQGSDTQYF. The CDR3 bases are TGTGCCAGCAGCTCCCGACAGGGGTCAGATACGCAGTATTTT.

The chain has TRBV7-9 and TRBJ1-2, with a tentative D call TRBD1 (5 bases). This CDR3 spans 15 amino acids. Germline V gene data show CDR1 as SEHNR and CDR2 as FQNEAQ (reference sequence). The germline V and J ends were trimmed by 7 bases and 3 bases, with 18 bases remaining between them. CDR3 DNA: TGTGCCAGCACGGGCAGGGCCCCTTCTTACTATGGCTACACCTTC. Protein sequence: CASTGRAPSYYGYTF.

This clone occurred once. This sequence joins TRBV7-3 and TRBJ2-5; 9 bases agree with TRBD1. Germline CDR1 reads SGHTA; CDR2 reads FQGTGA. J was trimmed by 7 bases and V by 3 bases; bases with no gene match: 6. The length of the CDR3 is 14 residues. CDR3 DNA: TGTGCCAGCAGCTTCGACAGGGGGTCCGGGACCCAGTACTTC. Residues: CASSFDRGSGTQYF. Looking up the rest from reference TRBV7-3 and TRBJ2-5 gives the full variable domain: GAGVSQTPSNKVTEKGKYVELRCDPISGHTALYWYRQSLGQGPEFLIYFQGTGAADDSGLPNDRFFAVRPEGSVSTLKIQRTERGDSAVYLCASSFDRGSGTQYFGPGTRLLVL.

The chain has TRBV19 and TRBJ1-2; TRBD1 might be the D (5 bases). V was clipped by 8 bases and J by 4 bases, with 20 bases between them. Per the germline V gene, CDR1 is LNHDA and CDR2 is SQIVND (reference sequence). The CDR3 totals 15 residues. The CDR3 is CASLPYTGNIYGYTF. For the CDR3, the DNA is TGTGCCAGTCTTCCCTATACAGGAAACATCTATGGCTACACCTTC.

The sample holds a few counts of this clone. The chain employs TRBV6-4 and TRBJ1-1, with 9 positions matching TRBD1. CDR3 size: 14 residues. V lost 5 bases to trimming and J lost 4 bases; unmatched junction nucleotides: 5. Germline assignment: CDR1 MRHNA and CDR2 SNTAGT. Here the CDR3 reads CASSRTGGLTEAFF. The DNA of the CDR3 is TGTGCCAGCAGTCGAACAGGGGGCCTCACTGAAGCTTTCTTT.

This chain links TRBV5-1 with TRBJ1-3, with D possibly matching TRBD1 (6 bases). This CDR3 spans 17 amino acids. In germline, CDR1 is SGHRS, CDR2 YFSETQ. V was cut by 1 base and J by 0 bases, with 14 bases left in between. The CDR3 nucleotides read TGCGCCAGCAGCTTGACAGGGTTCGGAAGCTCTGGAAACACCATATATTTT. As protein: CASSLTGFGSSGNTIYF.

This clone was counted only a few times. This CDR3 is CASSAQGTPRRNSPLHF. The CDR3 nucleotides read TGTGCCAGCAGCGCCCAAGGGACACCTCGTCGGAATTCACCCCTCCACTTT. J is TRBJ1-6 and V is TRBV7-9; perhaps TRBD1 as D (6 bases). V lost 5 bases, J lost 7 bases, and 21 bases lay in between. Germline CDR1 and CDR2: SEHNR and FQNEAQ (reference sequence). The CDR3 runs to 17 residues.

The genes are TRBV2 and TRBJ1-5, with a tentative D call TRBD1 (6 bases). This CDR3 comprises 14 residues. Germline lookup yields CDR1 SNHLY and CDR2 FYNNEI. Trimming removed 3 bases at V and 5 bases at J, with 11 bases between. The CDR3 bases are TGTGCCAGCAGTGATTTAGGGGGGGATCAGCCCCAGCATTTT. Translation gives CASSDLGGDQPQHF.

This clone was seen only once. The chain combines TRBV30 with TRBJ1-5; 11 nucleotides agree with TRBD1. Germline assignment: CDR1 GTSNPN and CDR2 SVGIG (reference sequence). The V and J ends lost 2 bases and 5 bases, in that order; junction bases with no gene match: 5. This CDR3 comprises 15 residues. This chain's CDR3 is CAWSPGQGVYQPQHF. In nucleotides, the CDR3 is TGTGCCTGGAGTCCGGGACAGGGGGTGTATCAGCCCCAGCATTTT. Variable domain in full (rest from reference TRBV30 and TRBJ1-5): SQTIHQWPATLVQPVGSPLSLECTVEGTSNPNLYWYRQAAGRGLQLLFYSVGIGQISSEVPQNLSASRPQDRQFILSSKKLLLSDSGFYLCAWSPGQGVYQPQHFGDGTRLSIL.

V gene TRBV29-1 combines with J gene TRBJ2-6; D gene ambiguous. The germline CDR1 and CDR2 sequences are SQVTM and ANQGSEA. Trimming cost V 7 bases and J 1 base, with 5 bases left between them. The CDR3 contains 12 residues. The CDR3 coding sequence is TGCAGCGCATTATCTGGGGCCAACGTCCTGACTTTC. The encoded protein is CSALSGANVLTF.

This chain uses TRBV7-9 with TRBJ1-2, with 7 bases identical to TRBD1. The ends lost 5 bases at V and 3 bases at J; junction bases unmatched: 3. The germline CDR1 and CDR2 sequences are SEHNR and FQNEAQ (reference sequence). This CDR3 comprises 13 residues. This chain's CDR3 is CASSRGTDYGYTF. The CDR3 coding sequence is TGTGCCAGCAGCCGTGGGACAGACTATGGCTACACCTTC.

The chain uses TRBV2 and TRBJ1-2; unclear D gene. CDR3 size: 12 residues. Germline V lookup: CDR1 SNHLY, CDR2 FYNNEI. V was pared by 2 bases and J by 8 bases, with 9 bases between. The CDR3 bases are TGTGCCAGCAGTGAATTAGACTGGGGCTACACCTTC. Translating gives CASSELDWGYTF.

This clone was found once. The CDR3: CATSDSRGLNYGYTF. CDR3 DNA: TGTGCCACCAGTGATTCGAGAGGATTGAACTATGGCTACACCTTC. The chain combines TRBV24-1 with TRBJ1-2; the D is unclear. The CDR3 has 15 amino acids. Germline lookup yields CDR1 KGHDR and CDR2 SFDVKD. The V and J ends lost 2 bases and 2 bases respectively, with 11 bases between them.

J is TRBJ1-6 and V is TRBV2, with D possibly TRBD1 on 6 matching bases. The CDR3 has 10 amino acids. The germline CDR1 and CDR2 sequences are SNHLY and FYNNEI. The V and J ends lost 6 bases and 13 bases respectively, with 7 bases between them. The CDR3 nucleotides read TGTGCCAGCAGGCAGGGGCCCCTCCACTTT. As protein: CASRQGPLHF.

V usage is TRBV12-3 or TRBV12-4 and J usage is TRBJ1-1; no firm D call. The V end lost 3 bases, the J end lost 9 bases, and 8 bases lay between the germline ends. The CDR3 runs 11 residues. In nucleotides, the CDR3 is TGTGCCAGCAGTTTGAAGCGGAAAGCTTTCTTT. Translated, it gives CASSLKRKAFF.

The chain employs TRBV27 and TRBJ1-5; TRBD1 is a possible D gene (6 bases). Per germline, CDR1 MNHEY and CDR2 SMNVEV (reference sequence). The length of the CDR3 is 20 residues. V dropped 5 bases and J dropped 3 bases, with 29 bases sitting between them. The CDR3 DNA is TGTGCCAGCAGTACCCTAACCACGGACAGAAGAAGACAATCCAATCAGCCCCAGCATTTT. Protein product: CASSTLTTDRRRQSNQPQHF.

The V gene is TRBV24-1, the J gene TRBJ1-5, with a possible D match to TRBD1 (5 bases). Germline CDR1 and CDR2: KGHDR and SFDVKD. The length of the CDR3 is 14 residues. Trimming removed 1 base at V and 6 bases at J, with 9 bases between. The chain's CDR3 is CATSDFGGTQPQHF. CDR3 coding DNA: TGTGCCACCAGTGATTTTGGAGGGACTCAGCCCCAGCATTTT.

The chain recombines TRBV7-6 with TRBJ1-1; 7 nucleotides agree with TRBD1. The germline CDR1 and CDR2 sequences are SGHVS and FNYEAQ. The V and J ends lost 4 bases and 0 bases, in that order; junction bases with no gene match: 5. The CDR3 is made up of 15 amino acids. CDR3 DNA: TGTGCCAGCAGCTCCGGGACAGAGATGAACACTGAAGCTTTCTTT. This gives the protein CASSSGTEMNTEAFF.

The CDR3 protein is CASSLSGSAGELFF. CDR3 bases: TGCGCCAGCAGCTTGTCAGGATCGGCCGGGGAGCTGTTTTTT. The V call is TRBV5-1, the J call TRBJ2-2; D gene unclear. CDR3 size: 14 residues. Germline loops: CDR1 SGHRS, CDR2 YFSETQ. Trimming left V 1 base short and J 6 bases short, with 10 bases between.

This clone was picked up one time. This sequence joins TRBV4-1 and TRBJ1-1, with 7 bases lining up with TRBD1. Trimming cost V 2 bases and J 0 bases; bases outside gene matches: 3. In germline, CDR1 is MGHRA, CDR2 YSYEKL. This CDR3 has 15 residues. The CDR3 DNA reads as TGCGCCAGCAGCCAATTGACAGGGATGAACACTGAAGCTTTCTTT. Translated, it gives CASSQLTGMNTEAFF.